This TCR beta chain emerged from a study of T-cell memory formation after mild COVID-19. TCRalpha and TCRbeta libraries used 5'RACE with constant-segment primers and UMIs. TCRdb ran MiXCR on the 5' RACE reads and lists one entry per CDR3 protein. Of 110,000 or so distinct CDR3 sequences detected, about a fifth appear once; the ten largest clones hold 41%. Between the trimmed V and J ends, which lost 1 base and 8 bases, there was a span of 15 bases. Germline loops: CDR1 SGHVS, CDR2 FNYEAQ. The CDR3 consists of 15 residues. This receptor was identified in a man aged 18 to 29 who had mild COVID-19 (a few samples of this study predate the infection). Cell type and time point are not known. The chain combines TRBV7-6 with TRBJ2-1; possible D gene TRBD2, 5 bases. Input material: PBMCs or a T cell subset sorted from them (not recorded which). Here the CDR3 DNA reads TGTGCCAGCAGCTTAGGGCTAGCCGCGGACCATGAGCAGTTCTTC. As protein: CASSLGLAADHEQFF.